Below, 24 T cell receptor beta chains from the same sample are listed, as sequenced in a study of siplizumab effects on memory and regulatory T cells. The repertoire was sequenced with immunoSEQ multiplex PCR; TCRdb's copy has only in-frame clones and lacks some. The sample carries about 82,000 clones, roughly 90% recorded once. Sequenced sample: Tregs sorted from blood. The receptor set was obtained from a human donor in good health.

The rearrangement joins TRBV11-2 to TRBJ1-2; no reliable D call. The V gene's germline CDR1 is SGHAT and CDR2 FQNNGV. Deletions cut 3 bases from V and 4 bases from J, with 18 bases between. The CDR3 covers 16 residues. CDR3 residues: CASSFPLGGFSYGYTF. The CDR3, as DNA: TGTGCCAGCAGCTTCCCCTTGGGAGGGTTTAGCTATGGCTACACCTTC.

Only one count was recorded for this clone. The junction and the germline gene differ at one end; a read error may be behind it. DNA for the CDR3: TGTGCCAGCAGAGAAGCGGGGTTTAGCACAGATACGCAGTATTTT. Residues: CASREAGFSTDTQYF. The chain couples TRBV6-1 to TRBJ2-3; 7 bases agree with TRBD2. Looked up from germline, CDR1 is MNHNS and CDR2 is SASEGT. The CDR3 contains 15 residues.

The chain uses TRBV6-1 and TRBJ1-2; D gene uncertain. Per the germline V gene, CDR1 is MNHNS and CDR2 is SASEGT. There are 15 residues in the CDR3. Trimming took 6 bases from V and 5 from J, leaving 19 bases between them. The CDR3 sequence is CASREVTRGIYGYTF. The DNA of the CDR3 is TGTGCCAGCAGGGAGGTGACGCGTGGGATATATGGCTACACCTTC.

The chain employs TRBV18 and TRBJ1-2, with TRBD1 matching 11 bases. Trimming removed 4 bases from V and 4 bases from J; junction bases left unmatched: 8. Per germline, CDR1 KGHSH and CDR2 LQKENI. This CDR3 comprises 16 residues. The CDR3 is CASSLPGTGGIYGYTF. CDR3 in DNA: TGTGCCAGCTCACTGCCCGGGACAGGGGGTATCTATGGCTACACCTTC.

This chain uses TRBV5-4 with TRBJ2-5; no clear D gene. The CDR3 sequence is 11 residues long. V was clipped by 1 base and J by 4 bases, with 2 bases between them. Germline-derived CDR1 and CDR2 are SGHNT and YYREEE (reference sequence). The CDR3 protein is CASSLSETQYF. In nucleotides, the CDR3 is TGTGCCAGCAGCTTGTCAGAGACCCAGTACTTC.

The CDR3 DNA reads TGTGCTAGTGGCCACCGGCGGGGGGGCCGGAATGAGCAGTTCTTC. Translating it yields CASGHRRGGRNEQFF. The V gene is TRBV12-5, the J gene TRBJ2-1, with 9 bases matching TRBD2. V lost 6 bases and J lost 7; bases outside the gene matches: 10. The CDR3 extends over 15 amino acids. Germline values: CDR1 LGHNT, CDR2 FRNRAP. Based on the CDR3 plus reference TRBV12-5 and TRBJ2-1, the full variable domain is DARVTQTPRHKVTEMGQEVTMRCQPILGHNTVFWYRQTMMQGLELLAYFRNRAPLDDSGMPKDRFSAEMPDATLATLKIQPSEPRDSAVYFCASGHRRGGRNEQFFGPGTRLTVL.

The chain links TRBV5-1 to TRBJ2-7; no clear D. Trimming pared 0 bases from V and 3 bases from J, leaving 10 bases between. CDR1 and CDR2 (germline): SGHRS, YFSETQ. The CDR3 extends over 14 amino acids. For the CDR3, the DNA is TGCGCCAGCAGCTTGGATGCCAGGAGCTACGAGCAGTACTTC. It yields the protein CASSLDARSYEQYF.

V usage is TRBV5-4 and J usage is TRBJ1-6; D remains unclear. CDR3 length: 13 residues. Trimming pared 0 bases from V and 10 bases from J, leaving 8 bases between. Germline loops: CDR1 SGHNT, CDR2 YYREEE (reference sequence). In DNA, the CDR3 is TGTGCCAGCAGCTTGGAGATCGACTCACCCCTCCACTTT. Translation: CASSLEIDSPLHF. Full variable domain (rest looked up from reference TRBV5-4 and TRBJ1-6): ETGVTQSPTHLIKTRGQQVTLRCSSQSGHNTVSWYQQALGQGPQFIFQYYREEENGRGNFPPRFSGLQFPNYSSELNVNALELDDSALYLCASSLEIDSPLHFGNGTRLTVT.

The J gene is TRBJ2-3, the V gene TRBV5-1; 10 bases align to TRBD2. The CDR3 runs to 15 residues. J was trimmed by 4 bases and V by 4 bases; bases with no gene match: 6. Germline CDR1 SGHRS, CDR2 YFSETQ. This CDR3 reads CASSLSGTSADTQYF. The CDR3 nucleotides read TGCGCCAGCAGCCTCTCTGGGACTAGCGCAGATACGCAGTATTTT.

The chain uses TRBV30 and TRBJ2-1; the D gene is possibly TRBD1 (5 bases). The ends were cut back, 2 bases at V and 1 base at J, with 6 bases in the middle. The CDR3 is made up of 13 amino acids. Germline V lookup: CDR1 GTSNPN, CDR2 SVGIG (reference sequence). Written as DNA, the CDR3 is TGTGCCTGGAGTCCAGGGTCCTACAATGAGCAGTTCTTC. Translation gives CAWSPGSYNEQFF.

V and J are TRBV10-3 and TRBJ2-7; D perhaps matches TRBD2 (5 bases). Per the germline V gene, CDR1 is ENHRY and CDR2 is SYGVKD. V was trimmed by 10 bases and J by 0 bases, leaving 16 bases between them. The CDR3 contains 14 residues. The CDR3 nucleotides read TGTGCCACGACACCGGACTCGTCCTCCTACGAGCAGTACTTC. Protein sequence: CATTPDSSSYEQYF.

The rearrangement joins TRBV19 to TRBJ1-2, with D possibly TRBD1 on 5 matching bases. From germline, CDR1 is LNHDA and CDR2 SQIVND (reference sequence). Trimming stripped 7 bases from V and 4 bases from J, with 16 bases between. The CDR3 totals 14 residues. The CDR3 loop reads CASNLGVVGYGYTF. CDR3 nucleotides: TGTGCCAGTAATTTGGGGGTTGTCGGCTATGGCTACACCTTC.

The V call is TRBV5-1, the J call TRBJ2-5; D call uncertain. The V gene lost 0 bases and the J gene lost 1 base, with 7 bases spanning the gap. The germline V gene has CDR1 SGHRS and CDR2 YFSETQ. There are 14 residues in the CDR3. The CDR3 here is CASSLVGSQETQYF. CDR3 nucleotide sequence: TGCGCCAGCAGCTTGGTAGGCTCCCAAGAGACCCAGTACTTC.

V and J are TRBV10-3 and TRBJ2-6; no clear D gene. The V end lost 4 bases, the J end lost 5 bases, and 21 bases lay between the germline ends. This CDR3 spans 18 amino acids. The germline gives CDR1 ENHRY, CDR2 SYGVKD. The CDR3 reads CAISAVNCIQSRANVLTF. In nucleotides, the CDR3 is TGTGCCATCAGTGCAGTCAACTGTATACAAAGTCGGGCCAACGTCCTGACTTTC.

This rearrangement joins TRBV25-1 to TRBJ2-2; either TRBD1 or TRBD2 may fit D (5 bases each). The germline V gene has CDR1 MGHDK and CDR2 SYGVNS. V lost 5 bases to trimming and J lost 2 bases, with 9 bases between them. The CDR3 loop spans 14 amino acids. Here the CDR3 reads CASSRDGNTGELFF. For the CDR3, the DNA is TGTGCCAGCAGTCGGGACGGCAACACCGGGGAGCTGTTTTTT.

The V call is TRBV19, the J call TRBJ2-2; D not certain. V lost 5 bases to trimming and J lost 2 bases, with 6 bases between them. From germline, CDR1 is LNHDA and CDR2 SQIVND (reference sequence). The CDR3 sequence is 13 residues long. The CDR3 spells CASSFPNTGELFF. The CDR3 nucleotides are TGTGCCAGTAGTTTTCCCAACACCGGGGAGCTGTTTTTT.

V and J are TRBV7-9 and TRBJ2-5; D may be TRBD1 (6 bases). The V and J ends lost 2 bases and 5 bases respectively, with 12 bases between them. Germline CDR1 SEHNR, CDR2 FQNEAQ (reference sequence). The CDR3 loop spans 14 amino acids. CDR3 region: CASSLWGLYETQYF. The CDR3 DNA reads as TGTGCCAGCAGCTTATGGGGGCTCTATGAGACCCAGTACTTC.

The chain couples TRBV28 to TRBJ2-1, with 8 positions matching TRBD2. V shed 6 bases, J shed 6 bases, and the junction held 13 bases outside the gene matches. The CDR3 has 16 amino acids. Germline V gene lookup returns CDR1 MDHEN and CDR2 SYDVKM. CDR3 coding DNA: TGTGCCAGCAGCAGAATCAGAGCGGGGGTGGGCAATGAGCAGTTCTTC. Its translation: CASSRIRAGVGNEQFF.

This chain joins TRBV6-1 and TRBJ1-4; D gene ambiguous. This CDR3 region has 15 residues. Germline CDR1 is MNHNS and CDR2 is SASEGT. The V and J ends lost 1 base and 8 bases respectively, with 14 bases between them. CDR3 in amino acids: CASSEVVGLHEKLFF. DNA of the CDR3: TGTGCCAGCAGTGAAGTGGTAGGGTTACACGAAAAACTGTTTTTT.

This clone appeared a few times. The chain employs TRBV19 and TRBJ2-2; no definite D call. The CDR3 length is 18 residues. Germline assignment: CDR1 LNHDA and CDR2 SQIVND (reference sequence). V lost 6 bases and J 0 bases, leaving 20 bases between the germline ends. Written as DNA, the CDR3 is TGTGCCAGTAGCCCCCTTAGAGCCGGGCAGGCGAACACCGGGGAGCTGTTTTTT. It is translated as CASSPLRAGQANTGELFF.

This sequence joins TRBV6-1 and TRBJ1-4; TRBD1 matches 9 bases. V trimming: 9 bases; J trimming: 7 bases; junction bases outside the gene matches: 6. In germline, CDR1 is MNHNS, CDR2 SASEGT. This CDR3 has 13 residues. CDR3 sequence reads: CASKQGAVEKLFF. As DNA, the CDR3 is TGTGCCAGTAAACAGGGGGCGGTTGAAAAACTGTTTTTT.

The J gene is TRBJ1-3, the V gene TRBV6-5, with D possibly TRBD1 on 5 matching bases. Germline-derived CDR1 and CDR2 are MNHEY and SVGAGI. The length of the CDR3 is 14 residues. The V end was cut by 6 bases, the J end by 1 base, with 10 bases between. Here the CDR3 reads CASRQQESGNTIYF. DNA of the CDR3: TGTGCCAGCAGACAACAGGAATCTGGAAACACCATATATTTT.

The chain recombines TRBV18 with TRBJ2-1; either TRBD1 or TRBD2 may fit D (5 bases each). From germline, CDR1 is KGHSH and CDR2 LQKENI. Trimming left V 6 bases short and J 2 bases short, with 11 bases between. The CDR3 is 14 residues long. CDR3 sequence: CASSPGAPYNEQFF. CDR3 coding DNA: TGTGCCAGCTCTCCCGGGGCCCCCTACAATGAGCAGTTCTTC.

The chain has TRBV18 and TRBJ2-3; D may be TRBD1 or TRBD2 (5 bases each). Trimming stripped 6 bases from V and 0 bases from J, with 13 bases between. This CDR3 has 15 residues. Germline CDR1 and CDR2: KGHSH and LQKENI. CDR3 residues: CASSPGAISTDTQYF. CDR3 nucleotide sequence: TGTGCCAGCTCCCCCGGGGCAATCAGCACAGATACGCAGTATTTT.